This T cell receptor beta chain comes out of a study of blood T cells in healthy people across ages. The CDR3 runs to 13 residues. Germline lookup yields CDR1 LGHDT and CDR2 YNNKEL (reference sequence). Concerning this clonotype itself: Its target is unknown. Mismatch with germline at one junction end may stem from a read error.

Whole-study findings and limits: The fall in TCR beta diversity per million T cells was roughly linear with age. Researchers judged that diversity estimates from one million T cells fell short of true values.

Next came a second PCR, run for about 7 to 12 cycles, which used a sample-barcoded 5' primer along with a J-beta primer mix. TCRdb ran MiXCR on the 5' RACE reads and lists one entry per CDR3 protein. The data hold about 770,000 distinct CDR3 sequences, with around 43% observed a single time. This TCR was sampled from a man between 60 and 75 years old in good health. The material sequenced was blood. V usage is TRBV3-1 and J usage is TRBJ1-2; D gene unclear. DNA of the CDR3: TGTGCCTGCAGCCCCGCGGACGCCTATGGCTACACCTTC. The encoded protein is CACSPADAYGYTF.